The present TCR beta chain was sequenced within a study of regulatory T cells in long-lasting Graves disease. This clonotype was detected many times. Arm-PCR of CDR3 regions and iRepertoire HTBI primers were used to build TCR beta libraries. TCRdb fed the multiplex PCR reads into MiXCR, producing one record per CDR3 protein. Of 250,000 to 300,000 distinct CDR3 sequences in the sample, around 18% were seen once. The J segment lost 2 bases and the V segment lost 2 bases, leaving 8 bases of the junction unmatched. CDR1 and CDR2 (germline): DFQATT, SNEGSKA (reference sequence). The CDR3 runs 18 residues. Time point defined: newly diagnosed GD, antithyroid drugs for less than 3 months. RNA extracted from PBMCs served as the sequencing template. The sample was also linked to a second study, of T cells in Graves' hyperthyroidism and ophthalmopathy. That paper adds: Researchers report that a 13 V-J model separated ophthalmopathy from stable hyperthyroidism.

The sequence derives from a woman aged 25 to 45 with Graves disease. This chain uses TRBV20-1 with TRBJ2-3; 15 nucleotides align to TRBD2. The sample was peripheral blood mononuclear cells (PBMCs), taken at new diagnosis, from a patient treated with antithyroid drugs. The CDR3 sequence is CSARIGTSGGPITDTQYF. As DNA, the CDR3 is TGCAGTGCTAGAATCGGGACTAGCGGGGGGCCGATCACAGATACGCAGTATTTT.